The 20 T cell receptor beta chains reported below all come from one sample, sequenced in a study of T cells in Graves' hyperthyroidism and ophthalmopathy. There were TCR beta CDR3 regions amplified from RNA transcripts. TCR CDR3 underwent first-round RT-PCR with the HTBI primer set. TCRdb itself ran the multiplex PCR reads through MiXCR, one entry per CDR3 protein. The data show about 530,000 distinct CDR3 sequences, over 15% seen once. The material sequenced was blood. These receptor sequences come from a young woman with Graves' ophthalmopathy.

The CDR3: CAWSSSYEQFF. The CDR3 DNA follows: TGTGCCTGGTCGAGCTCCTACGAGCAGTTCTTC. The chain employs TRBV30 and TRBJ2-7; D is unclear. The end of the DNA fits TRBJ2-1 better, so the J call may be wrong. This CDR3 contains 11 residues. The germline CDR1 and CDR2 sequences are GTSNPN and SVGIG (reference sequence).

The V call is TRBV12-3 or TRBV12-4, the J call TRBJ1-3; D perhaps matches TRBD1 (5 bases). With 6 bases removed from V and 4 bases from J, the gap between germline ends came to 13 bases. The CDR3 has 14 residues. Written as DNA, the CDR3 is TGTGCCAGCAGCCCCTCCCCAGGGGGAAACACCATATATTTT. It encodes CASSPSPGGNTIYF.

In its sample, this clonotype was seen many times. The chain has TRBV28 and TRBJ2-3; 9 bases map to TRBD2. This CDR3 region has 13 residues. Trimming cost V 6 bases and J 8 bases; bases outside gene matches: 6. The V gene's germline CDR1 is MDHEN and CDR2 SYDVKM. The CDR3 DNA sequence: TGTGCCAGCAGCACTAGCGGGCGGGGTACGCAGTATTTT. Its translation: CASSTSGRGTQYF.

The V and J genes are TRBV6-6 and TRBJ1-6; D unclear. Germline CDR1 reads MNHNY; CDR2 reads SVGAGI (reference sequence). Trimming shortened V by 0 bases and J by 6 bases, and 12 bases separated the two germline ends. The CDR3 extends over 16 amino acids. The CDR3 nucleotides read TGTGCCAGCAGTTACTCGAGATTACAATTTAATTCACCCCTCCACTTT. Its protein product is CASSYSRLQFNSPLHF.

The rearrangement uses TRBV15 and TRBJ1-4, with 9 bases matching TRBD1. Germline V gene lookup returns CDR1 LNHNV and CDR2 YYDKDF (reference sequence). Losses at the gene ends were 0 bases for V and 6 bases for J; bases not matched to a gene: 5. CDR3 length: 16 residues. The CDR3 DNA is TGTGCCACCAGCAGAGATTGGGACAGGGAGGATGAAAAACTGTTTTTT. This gives the protein CATSRDWDREDEKLFF.

V is TRBV12-3 or TRBV12-4 and J is TRBJ2-7; 9 bases map to TRBD2. The length of the CDR3 is 16 residues. Trimming removed 3 bases from V and 2 bases from J; junction bases left unmatched: 8. The CDR3 bases are TGTGCCAGCAGTTTCAGACTAGCGGAACAAACCTACGAGCAGTACTTC. Its protein product is CASSFRLAEQTYEQYF.

This clonotype was seen a few times. The chain has TRBV5-1 and TRBJ2-3; a weak D match, TRBD2 (6 bases). V was trimmed by 3 bases and J by 4 bases, leaving 15 bases between them. The CDR3 extends over 15 amino acids. The germline V gene has CDR1 SGHRS and CDR2 YFSETQ. The chain's CDR3 is CASSWGVGPADTQYF. CDR3 DNA: TGCGCCAGCAGCTGGGGGGTCGGACCCGCAGATACGCAGTATTTT.

The CDR3 here is CASSIGTPQETQYF. The CDR3 DNA is TGTGCCAGTAGTATTGGGACTCCACAAGAGACCCAGTACTTC. This chain links TRBV19 with TRBJ2-5; maybe TRBD2 (6 bases). Germline loops: CDR1 LNHDA, CDR2 SQIVND (reference sequence). The CDR3 spans 14 residues. Trimming stripped 3 bases from V and 2 bases from J, with 10 bases between.

V usage is TRBV6-2 or TRBV6-3 and J usage is TRBJ1-1, with D perhaps matching TRBD1 (6 bases). The V end was cut by 6 bases, the J end by 7 bases, with 15 bases between. Germline values: CDR1 MNHEY, CDR2 SVGEGT. This CDR3 has 13 residues. The CDR3 reads CASRPRDNVEAFF. The DNA of the CDR3 is TGTGCCAGCAGGCCCCGGGACAACGTTGAAGCTTTCTTT.

This clonotype was recorded many times. CDR3 sequence reads: CASSEGQTYNQPQHF. CDR3 bases: TGTGCCAGCAGCGAGGGACAGACTTACAATCAGCCCCAGCATTTT. The chain recombines TRBV5-8 with TRBJ1-5; TRBD1 matches at 7 bases. The ends lost 4 bases at V and 3 bases at J; junction bases unmatched: 7. This CDR3 is 15 amino acids long. Looked up from germline, CDR1 is SGHTS and CDR2 is YDEGEE.

In its sample, this clonotype was seen many times. The chain employs TRBV18 and TRBJ2-7; D possibly corresponds to TRBD2 (5 bases). From germline, CDR1 is KGHSH and CDR2 LQKENI. The ends were cut back, 5 bases at V and 5 bases at J, with 10 bases in the middle. The CDR3 extends over 12 amino acids. CDR3 DNA: TGTGCCAGCTCAGTCCGGCGGGACGAGCAGTACTTC. Translation gives CASSVRRDEQYF.

This clonotype was seen only a few times. The gene calls are TRBV20-1 and TRBJ1-5, with D uncertain. The CDR3 spans 13 residues. V lost 1 base and J lost 2, with 6 bases in between. Germline lookup yields CDR1 DFQATT and CDR2 SNEGSKA (reference sequence). The CDR3 is CSARVIGNQPQHF. For the CDR3, the DNA is TGCAGTGCTAGAGTGATAGGCAATCAGCCCCAGCATTTT.

This clonotype was seen ten or more times. The rearrangement uses TRBV5-1 and TRBJ2-7, with 11 nucleotides matching TRBD1. This CDR3 spans 15 amino acids. Trimming at V came to 4 bases and at J to 2 bases, leaving 5 bases not matched to a gene. The germline CDR1 and CDR2 sequences are SGHRS and YFSETQ. The CDR3 sequence: CASSAGQGGTYEQYF. The CDR3 coding sequence is TGCGCCAGCAGCGCGGGACAGGGGGGAACCTACGAGCAGTACTTC. Filled out from reference TRBV5-1 and TRBJ2-7, the complete variable domain reads KAGVTQTPRYLIKTRGQQVTLSCSPISGHRSVSWYQQTPGQGLQFLFEYFSETQRNKGNFPGRFSGRQFSNSRSEMNVSTLELGDSALYLCASSAGQGGTYEQYFGPGTRLTVT.

The chain combines TRBV11-2 with TRBJ1-4; the D gene is possibly TRBD1 (6 bases). This CDR3 has 15 amino acids. CDR1 is SGHAT and CDR2 is FQNNGV in the germline V gene. V lost 6 bases and J lost 7, with 18 bases in between. CDR3 loop: CASSRGWGASEKLFF. CDR3 DNA sequence: TGTGCCAGCAGTAGGGGCTGGGGGGCGAGTGAAAAACTGTTTTTT.

At least ten counts were recorded for this clonotype. V gene TRBV24-1 combines with J gene TRBJ2-3; 8 bases agree with TRBD2. Looked up from germline, CDR1 is KGHDR and CDR2 is SFDVKD. V was pared by 4 bases and J by 0 bases, with 8 bases of the junction left unmatched. The CDR3 runs to 17 residues. CDR3 sequence reads: CATSDSLSGISTDTQYF. The CDR3 nucleotides read TGTGCCACCAGTGACTCCCTTAGCGGGATCAGCACAGATACGCAGTATTTT.

The chain combines TRBV7-6 with TRBJ2-7, with 9 bases aligning to TRBD1. V trimming: 8 bases; J trimming: 2 bases; junction bases outside the gene matches: 4. The CDR3 consists of 13 residues. In germline, CDR1 is SGHVS, CDR2 FNYEAQ. The CDR3 DNA is TGTGCCAGCCTCGGGACAGGGCCCTACGAGCAGTACTTC. This sequence encodes CASLGTGPYEQYF.

This clonotype was seen ten or more times. The CDR3 DNA reads as TGTGCCAGCAGTTTAAGTCGGGGGTGGAACACTGAAGCTTTCTTT. Translation gives CASSLSRGWNTEAFF. This chain links TRBV28 with TRBJ1-1; D might be TRBD1 (5 bases). V was trimmed by 2 bases and J by 1 base, leaving 11 bases between them. Germline CDR1 MDHEN, CDR2 SYDVKM. The CDR3 extends over 15 amino acids.

The table lists this clonotype with many counts. V and J are TRBV28 and TRBJ2-2; D is unclear. Trimming took 6 bases from V and 5 from J, leaving 7 bases between them. Germline CDR1 reads MDHEN; CDR2 reads SYDVKM. The CDR3 is made up of 12 amino acids. CDR3 DNA sequence: TGTGCCAGCAGCGCTTTAACCGGGGAGCTGTTTTTT. Its protein product is CASSALTGELFF.

This clonotype was seen repeatedly, ten times or more. The chain carries TRBV7-2 and TRBJ2-7, with a weak D call TRBD1 (7 bases). The CDR3 runs 21 residues. Trimming left V 4 bases short and J 5 bases short, with 36 bases between. Germline V gene data show CDR1 as SGHTA and CDR2 as FQGNSA. The CDR3 loop is CASSYAARGEKFARSRHEQYF. The CDR3 DNA follows: TGTGCCAGCAGCTACGCGGCCAGGGGGGAGAAATTCGCTCGGTCTCGGCACGAGCAGTACTTC.

The chain has TRBV4-1 and TRBJ1-1; D is unclear. Germline V gene lookup returns CDR1 MGHRA and CDR2 YSYEKL. Trimming left V 4 bases short and J 3 bases short, with 12 bases between. This CDR3 spans 14 amino acids. CDR3 in DNA: TGCGCCAGCAGCCTTAACGGGAGGGACACTGAAGCTTTCTTT. Amino acids: CASSLNGRDTEAFF.